These 13 T cell receptor beta chains were sequenced from one sample in a study of T cells in localized non-small cell lung cancer (dated by TCRdb to the early 2020s). Libraries were made using the immunoSEQ multiplex PCR assay. Entries here come from immuneACCESS through TCRdb and include only in-frame sequences with V and J called. Some clones fail to appear in such tables; in the studies checked, an unresolved V gene covers under half of the shortfall, and the cause of the remainder is unknown. Here the sample has some 13,000 clones; around 80% occur a single time. Approximately 20% of the sample is in the top ten clones. Sequencing was performed on peripheral blood, taken before any cancer treatment. These receptors were collected from an older male donor with stage I lung adenocarcinoma.

The chain joins TRBV19 to TRBJ2-7; a possible D gene is TRBD2 (5 bases). Trimming removed 6 bases at V and 5 bases at J, with 14 bases between. The CDR3 is 13 residues long. In germline, CDR1 is LNHDA, CDR2 SQIVND (reference sequence). The CDR3 loop is CASRDTRINEQYF. In nucleotides, the CDR3 is TGTGCCAGTAGGGATACTAGGATCAACGAGCAGTACTTC.

The CDR3 here is CASSPAAREKLFF. CDR3 DNA sequence: TGTGCCAGTAGCCCCGCGGCTCGGGAAAAACTGTTTTTT. The rearrangement uses TRBV19 and TRBJ1-4; D gene uncertain. The ends were cut back, 6 bases at V and 8 bases at J, with 13 bases in the middle. This CDR3 has 13 amino acids. CDR1 and CDR2 (germline): LNHDA, SQIVND (reference sequence).

The chain combines TRBV18 with TRBJ2-7; TRBD2 aligns across 12 bases. Germline V CDR1 and CDR2: KGHSH, LQKENI. CDR3 length: 15 residues. V shed 5 bases, J shed 3 bases, and the junction held 5 bases outside the gene matches. The CDR3 sequence is CASSETSGSGYEQYF. The CDR3 DNA sequence: TGTGCCAGCTCAGAGACTAGCGGGAGTGGCTACGAGCAGTACTTC. The full variable domain, with the rest looked up from reference TRBV18 and TRBJ2-7, is NAGVMQNPRHLVRRRGQEARLRCSPMKGHSHVYWYRQLPEEGLKFMVYLQKENIIDESGMPKERFSAEFPKEGPSILRIQQVVRGDSAAYFCASSETSGSGYEQYFGPGTRLTVT.

The genes are TRBV7-8 and TRBJ2-3; 8 bases align to TRBD1. In germline, CDR1 is SGHVS, CDR2 FQNEAQ. The trim removed 3 bases at V and 6 bases at J, leaving 5 bases unmatched. The CDR3 contains 14 residues. CDR3 coding DNA: TGTGCCAGCAGCTTCCAGGGGGCGGGGGATACGCAGTATTTT. Residues: CASSFQGAGDTQYF.

The count of this clone is one. The J gene is TRBJ2-7, the V gene TRBV19; 7 bases agree with TRBD1. Germline-derived CDR1 and CDR2 are LNHDA and SQIVND (reference sequence). The CDR3 length is 15 residues. The J segment lost 0 bases and the V segment lost 2 bases, leaving 4 bases of the junction unmatched. The CDR3 region has the DNA TGTGCCAGTAGTATAAAAGGGGGCAGCTCCTACGAGCAGTACTTC. It codes for CASSIKGGSSYEQYF.

This chain links TRBV19 with TRBJ2-1; 8 nucleotides align to TRBD2. The CDR3 sequence is 14 residues long. The V segment lost 7 bases and the J segment 0 bases; nucleotides outside the gene matches: 2. Germline lookup yields CDR1 LNHDA and CDR2 SQIVND (reference sequence). Written as DNA, the CDR3 is TGTGCCAGTACTACTAGCGGCTCCTACAATGAGCAGTTCTTC. Translated: CASTTSGSYNEQFF. Full variable domain (rest looked up from reference TRBV19 and TRBJ2-1): DGGITQSPKYLFRKEGQNVTLSCEQNLNHDAMYWYRQDPGQGLRLIYYSQIVNDFQKGDIAEGYSVSREKKESFPLTVTSAQKNPTAFYLCASTTSGSYNEQFFGPGTRLTVL.

V and J are TRBV7-2 and TRBJ1-5; 8 nucleotides agree with TRBD1. The CDR3 loop spans 16 amino acids. Trimming at V came to 1 base and at J to 3 bases, leaving 5 bases not matched to a gene. Germline V CDR1 and CDR2: SGHTA, FQGNSA. This CDR3 reads CASSLVGTGTNQPQHF. CDR3 in DNA: TGTGCCAGCAGCTTAGTAGGGACAGGAACCAATCAGCCCCAGCATTTT.

This clone appeared once. This rearrangement joins TRBV27 to TRBJ2-4; weak D call: TRBD1 (6 bases). With 10 bases removed from V and 7 bases from J, the gap between germline ends came to 14 bases. The CDR3 extends over 12 amino acids. Germline CDR1 MNHEY, CDR2 SMNVEV (reference sequence). CDR3 nucleotide sequence: TGTGCCACCCAAGACAGGTCGAACATTCAGTACTTC. Its protein product is CATQDRSNIQYF.

The rearrangement uses TRBV29-1 and TRBJ2-5; no clear D. Trimming took off 3 bases at V and 7 bases at J, with 21 bases between the two ends. This CDR3 has 15 residues. Germline V lookup: CDR1 SQVTM, CDR2 ANQGSEA. This chain's CDR3 is CSVDSPSIGLGTQYF. CDR3 nucleotide sequence: TGCAGCGTTGATAGTCCCTCGATCGGGCTGGGGACCCAGTACTTC.

This clone showed up just once. V and J are TRBV5-1 and TRBJ2-7; 10 positions match TRBD1. CDR1 and CDR2 (germline): SGHRS, YFSETQ. With V trimmed by 5 bases and J by 5 bases, 16 bases remained unmatched. The CDR3 is 17 amino acids. DNA for the CDR3: TGCGCCAGCAGGACAGGGGGCGGAGCACCTAATACCGACGAGCAGTACTTC. Translating it yields CASRTGGGAPNTDEQYF.

The chain is built from TRBV6-4 and TRBJ2-7; 9 bases line up with TRBD1. The trim removed 7 bases at V and 2 bases at J, leaving 6 bases unmatched. This CDR3 comprises 14 residues. Germline loops: CDR1 MRHNA, CDR2 SNTAGT. The CDR3 DNA reads as TGTGCCAGCACTGGGACAGGGACGACCTACGAGCAGTACTTC. It is translated as CASTGTGTTYEQYF.

This chain links TRBV18 with TRBJ1-5; 7 positions match TRBD1. CDR3 length equals 15 residues. CDR1 and CDR2 (germline): KGHSH, LQKENI. J was trimmed by 4 bases and V by 3 bases; bases with no gene match: 6. Written as DNA, the CDR3 is TGTGCCAGCTCACCTCAGGGGGACGGAAATCAGCCCCAGCATTTT. The encoded protein is CASSPQGDGNQPQHF.

This clone was detected once. This chain uses TRBV19 with TRBJ1-1, with a possible D match to TRBD1 (5 bases). Deletions cut 3 bases from V and 1 base from J, with 9 bases between. This CDR3 region has 14 residues. Germline CDR1 LNHDA, CDR2 SQIVND (reference sequence). This CDR3 reads CASSISQGNTEAFF. In DNA, the CDR3 is TGTGCCAGTAGTATTAGTCAGGGGAACACTGAAGCTTTCTTT.